This T cell receptor (beta chain) was recovered during a study of neoadjuvant anti-PD-1 for oral cavity cancer (dated by TCRdb to the early 2020s). About the study as a whole: Three to four biweekly doses of nivolumab at 3 mg/kg were mostly administered to patients before curative-intent surgical resection. For patients who did not progress, a fourth nivolumab dose was given around day 43, followed by definitive surgical resection on days 50-56. Under RECIST 1.1, a patient counted as a responder if showing complete response, partial response or stable disease, and as a non-responder if showing progression. There were roughly 11 patients in the parent correlative cohort, and the response rate was approximately 36%.

Read against the paper, the sample's time point label means: after neoadjuvant nivolumab, at surgical resection. Patients had been newly diagnosed with stage II-IVA oral cavity squamous cell carcinoma, and no prior systemic or radiation treatment had been given to the patients. Everyone in the cohort had locally advanced, HPV-negative oral cavity squamous cell carcinoma. The samples were drawn from a longitudinal correlative study tied to a single-arm phase II trial testing neoadjuvant nivolumab in oral cavity squamous cell carcinoma. Subject-matched pre- and post-treatment PBMCs and tumors from three responders and three non-responders underwent genomic DNA-based TCRbeta sequencing. For tumor tissue, genomic DNA extraction relied on the Maxwell RSC DNA from Tissue kit. For survey sequencing, tumor libraries mostly used 4.8 ug of input genomic DNA, with two replicates for each sample. TCRbeta libraries were prepared with the immunoSEQ hsTCRbeta kit according to the manufacturer's instructions. An Illumina NovaSeq 6000 S4 flow cell was used to sequence the final libraries, which had first been combined to 3 nM. The study's processing was this. The immunoSEQ Analyzer handled quality control and preprocessing of the raw data. The analysis was limited to productive rearrangements, and each clonotype was defined by a unique CDR3 amino acid sequence. Repertoire clonality was estimated as the Gini-Simpson index, computed with the R package tcR. Gini indices were compared with Student's t test, and associations with tumor size change were assessed by Pearson correlation. The clones in this table, taken by TCRdb from immuneACCESS, are in-frame only. Not every clone is retained; where verified, under half of the shortfall comes from an unresolved V gene, and the cause of the rest is unknown. V, J and clone size are taken as reported in that table, and D and trimming were inferred from the DNA itself. For this sample there are roughly 25,000 clones; 26% appear just once. 15% to 20% of the sample goes to the ten largest clones.

Overall study results and their limits: Only a few patients per response group were included in the TCR analyses, and the authors called for validation in larger cohorts. Higher pretreatment blood Treg/Th17 ratios correlated with both higher pretreatment blood TCRbeta clonality and lower post-treatment tumor TCRbeta clonality. Greater tumor shrinkage was correlated with larger post-treatment sizes of preexisting intratumoral clones, suggesting that expansion of preexisting clones contributed to response.

V loses 9 bases, J loses 0 bases, and the germline ends lie 18 bases apart. The germline V gene supplies CDR1 MDHEN and CDR2 SYDVKM. Counted from cysteine to phenylalanine, this CDR3 has 16 amino acids. The read is trimmed to its CDR3 DNA, 48 bases read in frame from base 1. In regard to this clone: Its antigen is unknown. It has no much larger one-base neighbor in the sample; base qualities were not kept.

The rearrangement joined TRBV28 to TRBJ1-5; TRBD1 is a weak D gene call, 5 bases matching. This receptor was identified in a person aged 35 to 85 with oral cavity squamous cell carcinoma. The material was tumor tissue, obtained after nivolumab (anti-PD-1) treatment. The CDR3 region reads CASGGGMGYSNQPQHF. At the DNA level, the sequence is TGTGCCAGTGGGGGTGGGATGGGGTATAGCAATCAGCCCCAGCATTTT.